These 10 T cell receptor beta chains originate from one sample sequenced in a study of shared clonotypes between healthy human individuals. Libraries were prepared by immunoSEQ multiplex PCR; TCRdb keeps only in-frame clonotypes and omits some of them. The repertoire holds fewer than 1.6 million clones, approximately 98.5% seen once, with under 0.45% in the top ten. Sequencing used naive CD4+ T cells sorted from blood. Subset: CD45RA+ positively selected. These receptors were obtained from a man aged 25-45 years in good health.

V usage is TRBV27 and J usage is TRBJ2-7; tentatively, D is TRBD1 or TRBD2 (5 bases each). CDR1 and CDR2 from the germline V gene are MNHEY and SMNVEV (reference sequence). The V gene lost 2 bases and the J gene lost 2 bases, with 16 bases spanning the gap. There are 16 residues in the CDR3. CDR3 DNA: TGTGCCAGCAGTTTAACGATCGGGACGAGGACCTACGAGCAGTACTTC. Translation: CASSLTIGTRTYEQYF.

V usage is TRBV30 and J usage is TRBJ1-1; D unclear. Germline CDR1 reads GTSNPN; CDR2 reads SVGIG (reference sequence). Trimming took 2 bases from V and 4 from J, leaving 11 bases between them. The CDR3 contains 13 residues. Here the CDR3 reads CAWSRPGGTEAFF. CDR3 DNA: TGTGCCTGGAGTAGGCCAGGTGGCACTGAAGCTTTCTTT.

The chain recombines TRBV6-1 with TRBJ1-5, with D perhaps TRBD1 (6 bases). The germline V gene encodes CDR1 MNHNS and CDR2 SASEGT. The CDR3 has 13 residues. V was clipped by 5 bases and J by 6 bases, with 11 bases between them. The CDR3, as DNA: TGTGCCAGCAGTATACAGGGCGGTCAGCCCCAGCATTTT. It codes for CASSIQGGQPQHF.

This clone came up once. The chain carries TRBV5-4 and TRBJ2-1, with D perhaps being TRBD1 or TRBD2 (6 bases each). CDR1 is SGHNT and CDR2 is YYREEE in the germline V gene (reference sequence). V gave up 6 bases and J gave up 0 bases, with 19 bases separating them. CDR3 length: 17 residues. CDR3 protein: CASTPGGQRSSYNEQFF. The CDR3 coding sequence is TGTGCCAGCACCCCCGGGGGCCAGAGAAGCTCCTACAATGAGCAGTTCTTC.

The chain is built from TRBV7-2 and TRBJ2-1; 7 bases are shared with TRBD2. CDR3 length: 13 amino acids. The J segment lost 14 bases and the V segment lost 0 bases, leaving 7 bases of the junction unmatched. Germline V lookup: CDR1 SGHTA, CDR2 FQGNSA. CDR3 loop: CASSLASGLGEFF. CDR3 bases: TGTGCCAGCAGCTTAGCTAGCGGGCTGGGGGAGTTCTTC.

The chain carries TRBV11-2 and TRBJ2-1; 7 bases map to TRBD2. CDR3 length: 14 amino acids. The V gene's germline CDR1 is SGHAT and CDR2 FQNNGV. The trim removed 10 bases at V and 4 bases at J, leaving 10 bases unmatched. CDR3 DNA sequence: TGTGCCATCATTTTTGGGGGGGGATACAATGAGCAGTTCTTC. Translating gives CAIIFGGGYNEQFF. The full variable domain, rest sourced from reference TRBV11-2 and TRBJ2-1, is EAGVAQSPRYKIIEKRQSVAFWCNPISGHATLYWYQQILGQGPKLLIQFQNNGVVDDSQLPKDRFSAERLKGVDSTLKIQPAKLEDSAVYLCAIIFGGGYNEQFFGPGTRLTVL.

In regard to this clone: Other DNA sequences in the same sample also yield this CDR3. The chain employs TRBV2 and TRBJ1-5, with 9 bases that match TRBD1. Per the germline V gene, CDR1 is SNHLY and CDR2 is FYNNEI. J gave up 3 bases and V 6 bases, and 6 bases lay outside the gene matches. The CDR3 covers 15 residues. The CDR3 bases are TGTGCCAGCAGGAAGGACAGGGGCGACAATCAGCCCCAGCATTTT. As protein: CASRKDRGDNQPQHF. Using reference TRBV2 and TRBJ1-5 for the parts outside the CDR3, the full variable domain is EPEVTQTPSHQVTQMGQEVILRCVPISNHLYFYWYRQILGQKVEFLVSFYNNEISEKSEIFDDQFSVERPDGSNFTLKIRSTKLEDSAMYFCASRKDRGDNQPQHFGDGTRLSIL.

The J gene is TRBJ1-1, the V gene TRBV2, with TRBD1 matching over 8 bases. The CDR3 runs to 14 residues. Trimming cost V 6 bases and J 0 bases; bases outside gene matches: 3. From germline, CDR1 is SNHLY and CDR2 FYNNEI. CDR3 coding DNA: TGTGCCAGCAGGCAGGGGGCTATGAACACTGAAGCTTTCTTT. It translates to CASRQGAMNTEAFF.

The CDR3: CASSEWGQAIDTQYF. CDR3 sequence (DNA): TGTGCCAGCAGTGAATGGGGACAGGCGATCGATACGCAGTATTTT. This chain joins TRBV6-1 and TRBJ2-3; 8 bases fit TRBD1. Germline V gives CDR1 MNHNS, CDR2 SASEGT. The CDR3 spans 15 residues. V lost 2 bases to trimming and J lost 6 bases; unmatched junction nucleotides: 7.

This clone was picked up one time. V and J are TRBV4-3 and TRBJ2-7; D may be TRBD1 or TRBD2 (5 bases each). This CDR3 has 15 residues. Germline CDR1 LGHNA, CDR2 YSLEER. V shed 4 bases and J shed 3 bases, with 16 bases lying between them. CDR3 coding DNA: TGCGCCAGCAGCCCCCCGGGGCTGCGGTTCTACGAGCAGTACTTC. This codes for CASSPPGLRFYEQYF.